This T cell receptor beta chain stems from a study of blood T cell repertoires in COVID-19. Study at large: There were acute and convalescent COVID-19 samples, and they came from the United States, Italy and Spain. PBMCs, B-cell-depleted T cells, or T cells were the source of the cDNA or gDNA that made up the material.

Original processing notes: Counts of nucleated cells, estimated from reference gene primer amplification, were obtained. Repertoires were generated with immunoSEQ multiplex PCR, while TCRdb's copy carries only in-frame clones and drops some. V and J calls and clone size are as listed in that table; D and trimming were resolved from the DNA. The table has 470,000 or so clones, roughly 91% seen once. The germline V and J ends were trimmed by 0 bases and 5 bases, with 15 bases remaining between them. In germline, CDR1 is SGHRS, CDR2 YFSETQ. The CDR3 covers 16 residues. This TCR was sampled from a woman in her twenties or thirties with acute or convalescent COVID-19. Sequenced input: peripheral blood. The V call is TRBV5-1, the J call TRBJ2-1, with a possible D match to TRBD2 (7 bases). In nucleotides, the CDR3 is TGCGCCAGCAGCTTGGCCATGGCGGGGGCGAACAATGAGCAGTTCTTC. Translation: CASSLAMAGANNEQFF.